In this sample, the clone carrying this TCR beta chain turned up many times. The data stem from a study of human T cells and chemical hapten exposure. Germline V gives CDR1 SNHLY, CDR2 FYNNEI. V gave up 8 bases and J gave up 7 bases, with 11 bases separating them. This CDR3 is built from 11 residues. Unfractionated whole blood served as the source for total RNA extraction. Original processing methods: Samples held a median of around 92,000 TCRs, range roughly 20,000–690,600. TCRdb reprocessed the 5' RACE reads with MiXCR, giving one entry per CDR3 protein. TCRdb, rather than the study authors, made the V and J calls. The data contain approximately 140,000 distinct CDR3 sequences, about 4% of them singletons.

The clonotype comes from a female donor in good health. V usage is TRBV2 and J usage is TRBJ1-2; a weak D match, TRBD1 (5 bases). DNA for the CDR3: TGTGCCAGCGGCAGGGAAAGTGGCTACACCTTC. It encodes CASGRESGYTF.